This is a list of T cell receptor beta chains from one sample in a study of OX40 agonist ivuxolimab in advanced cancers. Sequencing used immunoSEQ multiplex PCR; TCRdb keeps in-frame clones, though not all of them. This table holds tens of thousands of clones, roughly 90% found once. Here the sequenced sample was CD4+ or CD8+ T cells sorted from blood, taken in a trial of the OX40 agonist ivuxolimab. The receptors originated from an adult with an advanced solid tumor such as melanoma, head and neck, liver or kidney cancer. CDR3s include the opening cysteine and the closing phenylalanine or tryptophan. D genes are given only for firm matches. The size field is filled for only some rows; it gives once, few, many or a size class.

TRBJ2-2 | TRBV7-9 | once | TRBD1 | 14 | CASTADRATGELFF | TGTGCCAGCACCGCGGACAGGGCCACCGGGGAGCTGTTTTTT
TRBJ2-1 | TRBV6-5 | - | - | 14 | CASSSASAYNEQFF | TGTGCCAGCAGTTCAGCTAGCGCTTACAATGAGCAGTTCTTC
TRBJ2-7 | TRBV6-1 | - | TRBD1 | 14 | CASSDLQGWDEQYF | TGTGCCAGCAGTGACCTACAGGGGTGGGACGAGCAGTACTTC
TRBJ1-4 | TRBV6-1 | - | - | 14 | CASSKRQANEKLFF | TGTGCCAGCAGTAAGAGGCAGGCAAATGAAAAACTGTTTTTT
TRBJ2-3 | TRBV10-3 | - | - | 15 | CASVSRPDLTDTQYF | TGTGCCAGCGTCTCTCGACCGGATCTCACAGATACGCAGTATTTT
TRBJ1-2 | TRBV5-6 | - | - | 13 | CASSYLHRYGYTF | TGTGCCAGCAGCTACCTACATCGCTATGGCTACACCTTC
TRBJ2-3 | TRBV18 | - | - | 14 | CASSPSSRGDTQYF | TGTGCCAGCTCACCATCGAGCCGTGGAGATACGCAGTATTTT
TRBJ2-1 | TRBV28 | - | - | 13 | CASSLDGENEQFF | TGTGCCAGCAGTCTCGACGGGGAAAATGAGCAGTTCTTC
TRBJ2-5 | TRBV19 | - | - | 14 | CASSIMGYQETQYF | TGTGCCAGTAGTATTATGGGGTACCAAGAGACCCAGTACTTC
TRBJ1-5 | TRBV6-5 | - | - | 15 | CASSYSGAHNQPQHF | TGTGCCAGCAGTTACTCAGGGGCTCACAATCAGCCCCAGCATTTT
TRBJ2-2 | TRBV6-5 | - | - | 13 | CASSPRNTGELFF | TGTGCCAGCAGCCCTCGGAACACCGGGGAGCTGTTTTTT
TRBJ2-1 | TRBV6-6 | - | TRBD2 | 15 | CASSVSREIGNEQFF | TGTGCCAGCAGTGTTTCGCGGGAGATCGGGAATGAGCAGTTCTTC
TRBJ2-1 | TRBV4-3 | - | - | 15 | CASSEAQGSGNEQFF | TGCGCCAGCAGCGAAGCACAGGGTTCTGGCAATGAGCAGTTCTTC
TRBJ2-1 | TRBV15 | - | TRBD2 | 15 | CATSPGTSVENEQFF | TGTGCCACCAGTCCCGGGACTAGCGTCGAGAATGAGCAGTTCTTC
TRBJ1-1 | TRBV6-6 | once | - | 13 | CASLPGAVTEAFF | TGTGCCAGCCTTCCCGGCGCAGTCACTGAAGCTTTCTTT
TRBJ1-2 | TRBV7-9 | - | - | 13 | CASGLGEDYGYTF | TGTGCCAGCGGCTTGGGGGAGGACTATGGCTACACCTTC
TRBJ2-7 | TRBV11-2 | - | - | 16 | CASSLDYESLSYEQYF | TGTGCCAGCAGCTTAGATTACGAGAGTCTATCCTACGAGCAGTACTTC
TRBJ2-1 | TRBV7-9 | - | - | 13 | CASSPPLDNEQFF | TGTGCCAGCAGCCCCCCGCTGGACAATGAGCAGTTCTTC
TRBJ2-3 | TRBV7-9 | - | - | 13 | CASSPPSADTQYF | TGTGCCAGCAGCCCCCCCTCAGCAGATACGCAGTATTTT
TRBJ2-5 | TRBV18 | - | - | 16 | CASSPFKAEVLETQYF | TGTGCCAGCTCACCATTTAAAGCAGAAGTACTGGAGACCCAGTACTTC
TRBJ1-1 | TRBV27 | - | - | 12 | CASSMRGTEAFF | TGTGCCAGCAGTATGAGAGGCACTGAAGCTTTCTTT
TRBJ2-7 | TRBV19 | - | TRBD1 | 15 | CASNSAGTGTYEQYF | TGTGCCAGTAACTCGGCGGGGACAGGCACCTACGAGCAGTACTTC
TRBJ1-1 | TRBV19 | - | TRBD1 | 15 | CASSIPTGLNTEAFF | TGTGCCAGTAGTATCCCGACAGGGCTGAACACTGAAGCTTTCTTT
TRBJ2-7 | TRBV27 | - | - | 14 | CASKQGGLSYEQYF | TGTGCCAGTAAACAAGGGGGGCTCTCCTACGAGCAGTACTTC
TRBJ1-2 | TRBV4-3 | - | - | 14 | CASSQDGQAGGYTF | TGCGCCAGCAGCCAAGACGGGCAGGCTGGAGGCTACACCTTC
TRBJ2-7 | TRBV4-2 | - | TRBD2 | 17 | CASSLWGLAGGLYEQYF | TGTGCCAGCAGCCTCTGGGGGCTAGCGGGAGGGCTATACGAGCAGTACTTC
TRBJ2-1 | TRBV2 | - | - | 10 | CASTYNEQFF | TGTGCCAGCACTTACAATGAGCAGTTCTTC
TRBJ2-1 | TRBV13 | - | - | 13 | CASSLVLGEEQFF | TGTGCCAGCAGCTTAGTTTTAGGGGAGGAGCAGTTCTTC
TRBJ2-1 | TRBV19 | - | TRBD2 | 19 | CASSITGSPAGGRYNEQFF | TGTGCCAGTAGTATTACCGGGAGTCCAGCGGGAGGGCGATACAATGAGCAGTTCTTC
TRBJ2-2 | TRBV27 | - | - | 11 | CASSEGGELFF | TGTGCCAGCAGTGAAGGCGGGGAGCTGTTTTTT
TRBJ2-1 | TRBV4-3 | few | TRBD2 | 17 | CASSHPAGGPSYNEQFF | TGCGCCAGCAGCCATCCTGCGGGAGGGCCCTCCTACAATGAGCAGTTCTTC
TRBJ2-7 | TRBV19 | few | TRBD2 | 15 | CASSPRTSGYYEQYF | TGTGCCAGTAGTCCACGGACTAGCGGGTACTACGAGCAGTACTTC
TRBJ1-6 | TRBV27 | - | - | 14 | CASSLRQHNSPLHF | TGTGCCAGCAGTTTACGGCAGCACAATTCACCCCTCCACTTT
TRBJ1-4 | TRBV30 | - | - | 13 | CAWHSSGGEKLFF | TGTGCCTGGCACAGTTCTGGTGGGGAAAAACTGTTTTTT
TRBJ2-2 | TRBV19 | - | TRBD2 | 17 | CASSIGLAGRRTGELFF | TGTGCCAGTAGTATAGGACTAGCGGGAAGGCGCACCGGGGAGCTGTTTTTT
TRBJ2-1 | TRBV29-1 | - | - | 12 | CSVVGRANEQFF | TGCAGCGTTGTCGGGAGAGCCAATGAGCAGTTCTTC
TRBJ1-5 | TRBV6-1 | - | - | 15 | CATRDFHYSNQPQHF | TGTGCCACCCGGGACTTCCATTATAGCAATCAGCCCCAGCATTTT
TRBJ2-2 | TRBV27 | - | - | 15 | CASSYGTANTGELFF | TGTGCCAGCAGTTACGGGACGGCGAACACCGGGGAGCTGTTTTTT
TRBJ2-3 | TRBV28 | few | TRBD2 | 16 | CASQPWGLGNTDTQYF | TGTGCCAGTCAACCATGGGGACTAGGAAATACAGATACGCAGTATTTT
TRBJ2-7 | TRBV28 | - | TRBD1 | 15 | CASSWTGTGWREQYF | TGTGCCAGCAGTTGGACCGGGACAGGCTGGAGAGAGCAGTACTTC
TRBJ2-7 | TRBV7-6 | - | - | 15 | CASSPYTGSPYEQYF | TGTGCCAGCAGCCCCTACACAGGGAGCCCCTACGAGCAGTACTTC
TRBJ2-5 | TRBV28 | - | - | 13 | CASSLGGDGTQYF | TGTGCCAGCAGTTTGGGAGGAGACGGGACCCAGTACTTC
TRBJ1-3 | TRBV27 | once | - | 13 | CASSLSPGNTIYF | TGTGCCAGCAGTTTATCGCCTGGAAACACCATATATTTT
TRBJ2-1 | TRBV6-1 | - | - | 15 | CASSEASGTYNEQFF | TGTGCCAGCAGTGAAGCATCGGGGACCTACAATGAGCAGTTCTTC
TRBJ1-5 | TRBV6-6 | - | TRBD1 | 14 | CASSGTASSQPQHF | TGTGCCAGCAGTGGGACAGCCAGCAGTCAGCCCCAGCATTTT
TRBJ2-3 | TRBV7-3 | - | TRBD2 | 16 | CASSLGISGGTDTQYF | TGTGCCAGCAGCTTAGGGATTAGCGGGGGCACAGATACGCAGTATTTT
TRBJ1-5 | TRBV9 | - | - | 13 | CASSVNRDQPQHF | TGTGCCAGCAGCGTAAACAGGGATCAGCCCCAGCATTTT
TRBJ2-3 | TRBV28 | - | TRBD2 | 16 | CASATLAGGPKNTQYF | TGTGCCAGCGCTACCCTAGCGGGAGGGCCGAAGAATACGCAGTATTTT
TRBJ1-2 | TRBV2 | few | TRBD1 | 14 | CASSEDRGPDGYTF | TGTGCCAGCAGTGAAGACAGGGGGCCCGATGGCTACACCTTC
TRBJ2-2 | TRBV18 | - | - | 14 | CASSPPINTGELFF | TGTGCCAGCTCACCACCTATAAACACCGGGGAGCTGTTTTTT
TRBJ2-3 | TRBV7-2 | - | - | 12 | CASSPPLDTQYF | TGTGCCAGCAGCCCCCCGCTGGATACGCAGTATTTT